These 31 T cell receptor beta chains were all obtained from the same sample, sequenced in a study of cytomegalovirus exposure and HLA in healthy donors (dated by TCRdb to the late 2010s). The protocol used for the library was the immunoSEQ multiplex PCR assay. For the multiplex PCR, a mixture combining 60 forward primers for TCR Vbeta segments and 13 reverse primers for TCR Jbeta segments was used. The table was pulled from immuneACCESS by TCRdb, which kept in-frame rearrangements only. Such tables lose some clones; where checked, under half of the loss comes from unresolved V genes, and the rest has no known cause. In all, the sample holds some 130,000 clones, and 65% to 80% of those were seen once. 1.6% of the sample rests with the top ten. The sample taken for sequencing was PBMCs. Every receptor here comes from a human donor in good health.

The DNA of the CDR3 is TGTGCCACAACCACAGGGGGGTCTCAGCATTTT. Translated: CATTTGGSQHF. V is TRBV15 and J is TRBJ1-5, with 8 bases that match TRBD1. CDR1 and CDR2 (germline): LNHNV, YYDKDF (reference sequence). CDR3 length equals 11 residues. The J segment lost 13 bases and the V segment lost 9 bases, leaving 8 bases of the junction unmatched.

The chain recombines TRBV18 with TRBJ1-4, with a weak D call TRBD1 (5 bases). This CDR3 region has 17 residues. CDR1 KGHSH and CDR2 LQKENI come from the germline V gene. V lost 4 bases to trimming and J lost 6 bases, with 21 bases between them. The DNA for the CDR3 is TGTGCCAGCTCACTCCGAGCGCTCAGGGTAAGCGATGAAAAACTGTTTTTT. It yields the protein CASSLRALRVSDEKLFF.

The CDR3 DNA sequence: TGTGCCAGCAGCTTAAAGGCGGGAGCTGACGAGCAGTACTTC. It encodes CASSLKAGADEQYF. This sequence joins TRBV7-8 and TRBJ2-7, with TRBD2 identical over 7 bases. Germline V gene sequence: CDR1 SGHVS, CDR2 FQNEAQ. The CDR3 spans 14 residues. After removal of 2 bases from V and 5 bases from J, the junction contained 6 bases not matched to a gene.

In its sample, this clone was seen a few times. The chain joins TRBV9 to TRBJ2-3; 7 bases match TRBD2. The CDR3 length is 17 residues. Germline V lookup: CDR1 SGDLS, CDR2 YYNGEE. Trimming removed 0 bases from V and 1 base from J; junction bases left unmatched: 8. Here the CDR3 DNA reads TGTGCCAGCAGCGTAGAGGGAGGGGCTAGCGGCACAGATACGCAGTATTTT. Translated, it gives CASSVEGGASGTDTQYF.

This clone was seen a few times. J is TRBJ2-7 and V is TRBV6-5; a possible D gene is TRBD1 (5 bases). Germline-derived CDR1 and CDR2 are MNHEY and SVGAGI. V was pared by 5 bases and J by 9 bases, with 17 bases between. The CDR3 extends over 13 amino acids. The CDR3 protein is CASSEASATGQYF. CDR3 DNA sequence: TGTGCCAGCAGTGAAGCATCGGCAACAGGGCAGTACTTC.

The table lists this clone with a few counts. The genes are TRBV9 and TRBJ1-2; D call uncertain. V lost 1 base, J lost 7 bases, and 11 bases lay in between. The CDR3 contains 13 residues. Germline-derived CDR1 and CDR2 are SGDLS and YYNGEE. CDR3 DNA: TGTGCCAGCAGCGTATCTGGGAGTGGTGGCTACACCTTC. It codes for CASSVSGSGGYTF.

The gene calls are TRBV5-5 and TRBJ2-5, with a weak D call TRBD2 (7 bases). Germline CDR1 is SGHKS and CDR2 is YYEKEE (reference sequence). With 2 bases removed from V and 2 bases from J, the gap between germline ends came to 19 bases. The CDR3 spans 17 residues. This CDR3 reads CASSFRGWGRGQETQYF. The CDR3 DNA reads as TGTGCCAGCAGCTTCAGGGGTTGGGGGAGGGGTCAAGAGACCCAGTACTTC.

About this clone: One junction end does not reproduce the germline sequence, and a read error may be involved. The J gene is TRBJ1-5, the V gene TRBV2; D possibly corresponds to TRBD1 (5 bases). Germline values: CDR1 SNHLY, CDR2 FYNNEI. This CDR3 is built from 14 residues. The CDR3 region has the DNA TGTGCCAGCTCCGGGCAGGGCGGCAATCAGCCCCAGAATTTT. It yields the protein CASSGQGGNQPQNF.

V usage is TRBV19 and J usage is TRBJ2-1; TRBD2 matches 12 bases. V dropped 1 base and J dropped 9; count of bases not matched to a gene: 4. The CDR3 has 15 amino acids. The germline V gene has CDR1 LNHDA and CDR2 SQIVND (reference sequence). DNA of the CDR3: TGTGCCAGTAGTATAGGCCTAGCGGGAGGGCGTGAGCAGTTCTTC. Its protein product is CASSIGLAGGREQFF.

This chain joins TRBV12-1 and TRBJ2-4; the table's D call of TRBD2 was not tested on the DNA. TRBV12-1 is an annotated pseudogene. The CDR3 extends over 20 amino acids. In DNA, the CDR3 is TGTGCCAGCAGCTTTGGGGAGTGCGGGAGGGCCCCTCCAAAGAAAAACATTCAGTACTTC. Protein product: CASSFGECGRAPPKKNIQYF.

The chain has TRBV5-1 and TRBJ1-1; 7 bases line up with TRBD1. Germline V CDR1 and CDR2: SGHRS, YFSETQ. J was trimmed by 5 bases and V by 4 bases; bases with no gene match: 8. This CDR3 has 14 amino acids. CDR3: CASSLQGRGTEAFF. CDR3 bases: TGCGCCAGCAGCCTACAGGGGCGAGGAACTGAAGCTTTCTTT.

DNA of the CDR3: TGTGCCAGCAGCTACCCGCCGGGCGGGGGCTACGAGCAGTACTTC. Translation: CASSYPPGGGYEQYF. The V and J genes are TRBV5-4 and TRBJ2-7; TRBD2 matches 7 bases. V lost 3 bases to trimming and J lost 3 bases; unmatched junction nucleotides: 9. From germline, CDR1 is SGHNT and CDR2 YYREEE (reference sequence). The length of the CDR3 is 15 residues. Based on the CDR3 plus reference TRBV5-4 and TRBJ2-7, the full variable domain is ETGVTQSPTHLIKTRGQQVTLRCSSQSGHNTVSWYQQALGQGPQFIFQYYREEENGRGNFPPRFSGLQFPNYSSELNVNALELDDSALYLCASSYPPGGGYEQYFGPGTRLTVT.

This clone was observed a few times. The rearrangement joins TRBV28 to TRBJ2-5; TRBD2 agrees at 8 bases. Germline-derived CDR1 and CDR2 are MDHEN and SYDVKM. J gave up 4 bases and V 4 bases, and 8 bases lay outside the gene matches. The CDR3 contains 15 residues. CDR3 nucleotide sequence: TGTGCCAGCAGTTCCTCAGCGGGAGTATCAGAGACCCAGTACTTC. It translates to CASSSSAGVSETQYF.

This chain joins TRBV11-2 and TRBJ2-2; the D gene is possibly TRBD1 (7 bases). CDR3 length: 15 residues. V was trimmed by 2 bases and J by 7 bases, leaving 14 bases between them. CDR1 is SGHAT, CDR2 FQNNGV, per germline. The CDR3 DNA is TGTGCCAGCAGCTTACCCAGGGGGGTGGTCGGGGAGCTGTTTTTT. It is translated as CASSLPRGVVGELFF.

CDR3 nucleotides: TGTGCTAGTGGTTCGGAAGAGACCCAGTACTTC. Residues: CASGSEETQYF. The rearrangement uses TRBV12-5 and TRBJ2-5; D not resolved. Trimming removed 4 bases at V and 3 bases at J, with 3 bases between. Per the germline V gene, CDR1 is LGHNT and CDR2 is FRNRAP. The CDR3 runs 11 residues.

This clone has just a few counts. CDR3 sequence: CASSSQGGFYEQYF. DNA for the CDR3: TGTGCCAGCAGTTCCCAAGGGGGATTCTACGAGCAGTACTTC. The chain is built from TRBV28 and TRBJ2-7; TRBD1 might be the D (6 bases). The germline gives CDR1 MDHEN, CDR2 SYDVKM. V lost 4 bases, J lost 3 bases, and 13 bases lay in between. The CDR3 extends over 14 amino acids.

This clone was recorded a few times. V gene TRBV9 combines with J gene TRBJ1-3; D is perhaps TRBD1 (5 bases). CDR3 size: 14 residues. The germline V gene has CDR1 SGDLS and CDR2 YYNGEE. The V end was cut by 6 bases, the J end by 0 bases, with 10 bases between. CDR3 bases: TGTGCCAGCAACAAACAGGACTCTGGAAACACCATATATTTT. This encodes CASNKQDSGNTIYF.

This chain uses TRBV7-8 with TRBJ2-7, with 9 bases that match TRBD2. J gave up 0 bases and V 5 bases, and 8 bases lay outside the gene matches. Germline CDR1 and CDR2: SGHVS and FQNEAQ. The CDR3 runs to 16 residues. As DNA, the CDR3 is TGTGCCAGCAGCATTAAACTAGCGGGCGACTCCTACGAGCAGTACTTC. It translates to CASSIKLAGDSYEQYF.

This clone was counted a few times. For the CDR3, the DNA is TGCAGCGTTCCCCTGACTGACGGATACAATGAGCAGTTCTTC. It translates to CSVPLTDGYNEQFF. This chain connects TRBV29-1 to TRBJ2-1; D is uncertain. The CDR3 extends over 14 amino acids. The germline V gene has CDR1 SQVTM and CDR2 ANQGSEA. V lost 5 bases and J lost 4, with 15 bases in between.

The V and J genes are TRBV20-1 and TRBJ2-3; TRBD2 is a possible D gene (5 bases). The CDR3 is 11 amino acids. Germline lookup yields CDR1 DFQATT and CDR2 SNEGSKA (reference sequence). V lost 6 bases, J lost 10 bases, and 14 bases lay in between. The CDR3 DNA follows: TGCAGTGCCTTAGCGATTCCCCCGCAGTATTTT. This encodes CSALAIPPQYF.

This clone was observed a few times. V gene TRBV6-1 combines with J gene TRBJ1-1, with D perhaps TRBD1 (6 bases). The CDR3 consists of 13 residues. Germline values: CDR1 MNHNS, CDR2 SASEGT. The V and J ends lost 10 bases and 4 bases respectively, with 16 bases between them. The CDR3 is CATLGGGGTEAFF. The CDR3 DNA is TGTGCCACCCTTGGGGGCGGGGGCACTGAAGCTTTCTTT.

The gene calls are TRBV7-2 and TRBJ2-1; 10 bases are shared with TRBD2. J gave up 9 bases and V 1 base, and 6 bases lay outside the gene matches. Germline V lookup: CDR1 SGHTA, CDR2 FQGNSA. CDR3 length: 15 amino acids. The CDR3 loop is CASSLDPSGSSEQFF. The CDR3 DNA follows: TGTGCCAGCAGCTTAGACCCTAGCGGGAGTTCTGAGCAGTTCTTC. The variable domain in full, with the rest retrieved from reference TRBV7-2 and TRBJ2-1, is GAGVSQSPSNKVTEKGKDVELRCDPISGHTALYWYRQSLGQGLEFLIYFQGNSAPDKSGLPSDRFSAERTGGSVSTLTIQRTQQEDSAVYLCASSLDPSGSSEQFFGPGTRLTVL.

CDR3 residues: CASAGTVNTGELFF. CDR3 sequence (DNA): TGTGCCAGCGCCGGGACAGTGAACACCGGGGAGCTGTTTTTT. This chain uses TRBV9 with TRBJ2-2, with 7 nucleotides matching TRBD1. Germline V CDR1 and CDR2: SGDLS, YYNGEE. The CDR3 is made up of 14 amino acids. The V gene end was trimmed by 7 bases and the J gene end by 1 base; junction bases not matched to a gene: 4.

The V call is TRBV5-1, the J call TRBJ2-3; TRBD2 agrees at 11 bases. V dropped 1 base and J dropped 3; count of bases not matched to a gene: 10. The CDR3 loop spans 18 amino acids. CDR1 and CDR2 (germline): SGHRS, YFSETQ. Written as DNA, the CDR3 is TGCGCCAGCAGCTTGCTCCCTTTAGCGGGAGGGCCGACAGATACGCAGTATTTT. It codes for CASSLLPLAGGPTDTQYF.

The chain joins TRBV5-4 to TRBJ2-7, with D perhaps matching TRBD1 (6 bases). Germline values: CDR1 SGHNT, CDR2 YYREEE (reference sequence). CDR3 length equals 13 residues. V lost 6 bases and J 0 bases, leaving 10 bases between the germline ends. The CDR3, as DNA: TGTGCCAGCAACGACAGGAGCTCCTACGAGCAGTACTTC. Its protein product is CASNDRSSYEQYF.

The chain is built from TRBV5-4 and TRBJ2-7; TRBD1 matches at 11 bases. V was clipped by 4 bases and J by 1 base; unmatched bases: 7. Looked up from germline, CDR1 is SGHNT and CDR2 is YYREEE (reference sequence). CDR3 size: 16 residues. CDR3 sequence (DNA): TGTGCCAGCAGCCCGGGCGGGGACAGGGGGTCCTACGAGCAGTACTTC. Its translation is CASSPGGDRGSYEQYF.

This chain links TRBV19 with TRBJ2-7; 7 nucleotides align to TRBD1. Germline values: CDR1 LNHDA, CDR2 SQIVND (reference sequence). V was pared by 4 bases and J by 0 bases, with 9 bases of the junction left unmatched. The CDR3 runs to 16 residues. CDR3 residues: CASSSAAWDSSYEQYF. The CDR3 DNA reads TGTGCCAGTAGTAGTGCCGCTTGGGACAGCTCCTACGAGCAGTACTTC.

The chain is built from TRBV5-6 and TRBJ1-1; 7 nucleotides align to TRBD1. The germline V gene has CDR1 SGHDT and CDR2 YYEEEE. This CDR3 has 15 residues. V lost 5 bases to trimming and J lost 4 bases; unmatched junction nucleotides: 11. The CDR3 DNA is TGTGCCAGCAGGGACAACACAGGGGCGCTCACTGAAGCTTTCTTT. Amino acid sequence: CASRDNTGALTEAFF.

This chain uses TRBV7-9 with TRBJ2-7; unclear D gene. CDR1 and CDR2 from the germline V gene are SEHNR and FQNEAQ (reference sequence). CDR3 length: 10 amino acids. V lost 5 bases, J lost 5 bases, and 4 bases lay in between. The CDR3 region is CASSPDEQYF. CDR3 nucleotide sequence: TGTGCCAGCAGCCCCGACGAGCAGTACTTC.

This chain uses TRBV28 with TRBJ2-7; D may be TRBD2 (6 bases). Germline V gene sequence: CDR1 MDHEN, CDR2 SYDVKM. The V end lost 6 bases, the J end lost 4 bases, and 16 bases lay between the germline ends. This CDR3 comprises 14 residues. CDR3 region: CASSGAPAGYEQYF. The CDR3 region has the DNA TGTGCCAGCAGCGGGGCGCCCGCGGGGTACGAGCAGTACTTC.

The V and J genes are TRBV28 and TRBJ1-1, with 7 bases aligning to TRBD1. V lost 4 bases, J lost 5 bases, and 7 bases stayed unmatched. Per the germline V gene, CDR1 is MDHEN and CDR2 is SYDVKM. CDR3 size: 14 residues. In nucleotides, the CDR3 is TGTGCCAGCAGTTCACAGGGGACGCGGACTGAAGCTTTCTTT. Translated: CASSSQGTRTEAFF.